This entry concerns a single T cell receptor (beta chain). Trimming removed 0 bases from V and 8 bases from J; junction bases left unmatched: 6. Per germline, CDR1 LGHDT and CDR2 YNNKEL (reference sequence). The CDR3 totals 15 residues. These data are taken from a study of blood T cell repertoires in COVID-19. Study overall: PBMCs, B-cell-depleted T cells, or T cells were the source of the cDNA or gDNA that made up the material.

Only in-frame clones appear in the TCRdb table, and some are missing; sequencing was by immunoSEQ multiplex PCR. Here the sample spans 150,000 to 200,000 clones, approximately 75% being singletons. The clonotype comes from a human donor in a cohort sampled during active COVID-19. Sequencing was done on a sample of peripheral blood. This chain connects TRBV3-1 (or the pseudogene TRBV3-2) to TRBJ1-1; 10 bases map to TRBD1. CDR3 DNA: TGTGCCAGCAGCCAAGAGCGGGACAGGGGCCCCGAAGCTTTCTTT. It translates to CASSQERDRGPEAFF.